The text below deals with one T cell receptor (beta chain). This table comes from immunoSEQ multiplex PCR, and its TCRdb copy is limited to in-frame clones, with some not included. The sample carries about 150,000 clones, roughly 82% recorded once. This sample stems from a study of blood T cell repertoires in COVID-19. As for the study in general: Donors in the United States, Italy and Spain gave samples during acute or convalescent COVID-19.

This sequence was found in a human donor with acute or convalescent COVID-19. The donor label of this sample is uncertain. Input material: peripheral blood.

The CDR3: CASSKTGWDQETQYF. DNA for the CDR3: TGTGCCAGTAGTAAAACAGGGTGGGATCAAGAGACCCAGTACTTC. The rearrangement links TRBV19 to TRBJ2-5; D perhaps matches TRBD1 (6 bases). The CDR3 totals 15 residues. In germline, CDR1 is LNHDA, CDR2 SQIVND (reference sequence). V dropped 4 bases and J dropped 2 bases, with 14 bases sitting between them.